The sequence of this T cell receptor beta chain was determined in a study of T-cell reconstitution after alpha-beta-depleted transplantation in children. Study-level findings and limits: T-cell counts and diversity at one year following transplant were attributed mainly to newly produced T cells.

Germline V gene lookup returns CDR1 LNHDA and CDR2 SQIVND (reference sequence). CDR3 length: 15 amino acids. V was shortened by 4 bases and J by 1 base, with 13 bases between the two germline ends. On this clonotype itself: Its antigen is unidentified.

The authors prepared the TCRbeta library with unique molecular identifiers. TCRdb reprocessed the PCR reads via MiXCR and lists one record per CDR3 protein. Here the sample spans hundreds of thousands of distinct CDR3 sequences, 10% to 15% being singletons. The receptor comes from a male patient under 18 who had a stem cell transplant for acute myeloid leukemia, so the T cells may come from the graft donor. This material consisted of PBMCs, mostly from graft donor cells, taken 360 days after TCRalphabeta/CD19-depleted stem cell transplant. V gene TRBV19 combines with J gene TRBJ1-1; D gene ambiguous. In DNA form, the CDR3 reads TGTGCCAGTAGTAAGGTGGCAGACAAGAACACTGAAGCTTTCTTT. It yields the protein CASSKVADKNTEAFF.